This passage covers 28 T cell receptor beta chains from one sample sequenced in a study of T-cell reconstitution after alpha-beta-depleted transplantation in children. TCRbeta library preparation incorporated unique molecular identifiers. MiXCR, run by TCRdb on the PCR reads, gives a single entry per CDR3 protein. Of 250,000 to 400,000 distinct CDR3 sequences listed, over 20% are singletons. The input for sequencing was PBMCs, mostly from graft donor cells, taken 180 days after TCRalphabeta/CD19-depleted stem cell transplant. These TCRs come from a male patient younger than 18 who had a stem cell transplant for acute lymphoblastic leukemia, so the T cells may come from the graft donor.

V usage is TRBV2 and J usage is TRBJ2-3, with D unresolved. Trimming left V 6 bases short and J 0 bases short, with 13 bases between. The CDR3 runs to 15 residues. Germline values: CDR1 SNHLY, CDR2 FYNNEI. The CDR3: CASRNRISSTDTQYF. CDR3 bases: TGTGCCAGCAGAAACAGAATATCTAGCACAGATACGCAGTATTTT.

The gene calls are TRBV7-6 and TRBJ1-2; maybe TRBD1 (5 bases). The germline V and J ends were trimmed by 1 base and 4 bases, with 13 bases remaining between them. Per germline, CDR1 SGHVS and CDR2 FNYEAQ. The CDR3 is 15 amino acids. The CDR3 region has the DNA TGTGCCAGCAGCTTAGGACAGACTTCCTTCTATGGCTACACCTTC. Protein: CASSLGQTSFYGYTF.

The genes are TRBV5-6 and TRBJ2-7; 11 positions agree with TRBD2. The CDR3 extends over 16 amino acids. From germline, CDR1 is SGHDT and CDR2 YYEEEE. V dropped 4 bases and J dropped 3; count of bases not matched to a gene: 9. The CDR3 loop reads CASSLVPTSGSYEQYF. For the CDR3, the DNA is TGTGCCAGCAGCCTTGTCCCCACTAGCGGGAGCTACGAGCAGTACTTC.

This clonotype was counted a few times. This chain's CDR3 is CSATGAGLTDTQYF. CDR3 DNA sequence: TGCAGTGCTACCGGGGCAGGGCTCACAGATACGCAGTATTTT. The genes are TRBV20-1 and TRBJ2-3; D may correspond to TRBD1 or TRBD2 (5 bases each). The CDR3 is 14 residues long. Trimming stripped 4 bases from V and 2 bases from J, with 13 bases between. CDR1 is DFQATT, CDR2 SNEGSKA, per germline (reference sequence).

This clonotype came up many times. The rearrangement joins TRBV20-1 to TRBJ2-5, with D unresolved. Germline V gene lookup returns CDR1 DFQATT and CDR2 SNEGSKA (reference sequence). The length of the CDR3 is 13 residues. Trimming removed 3 bases at V and 5 bases at J, with 13 bases between. The CDR3: CSARELVIETQYF. The CDR3 DNA is TGCAGTGCTAGGGAGCTAGTTATTGAGACCCAGTACTTC.

This clonotype was counted between two and nine times. The V and J genes are TRBV27 and TRBJ1-4; tentative D call: TRBD1 (5 bases). This CDR3 region has 14 residues. Trimming took 9 bases from V and 4 from J, leaving 15 bases between them. The germline CDR1 and CDR2 sequences are MNHEY and SMNVEV (reference sequence). The CDR3 reads CASGVWGNNEKLFF. In nucleotides, the CDR3 is TGTGCCAGTGGGGTTTGGGGCAATAATGAAAAACTGTTTTTT.

V usage is TRBV5-1 and J usage is TRBJ2-7, with 13 bases fitting TRBD2. Per the germline V gene, CDR1 is SGHRS and CDR2 is YFSETQ. The CDR3 consists of 15 residues. J gave up 5 bases and V 4 bases, and 6 bases lay outside the gene matches. The CDR3 region has the DNA TGCGCCAGCAGCCCCTACGGGACTAGCGGGGACGAGCAGTACTTC. It yields the protein CASSPYGTSGDEQYF.

V and J are TRBV7-9 and TRBJ2-7; D not certain. The germline V gene has CDR1 SEHNR and CDR2 FQNEAQ (reference sequence). Trimming removed 3 bases from V and 5 bases from J, with 8 bases in between. This CDR3 has 12 amino acids. The CDR3: CASSLGRNEQYF. CDR3 DNA: TGTGCCAGCAGCTTGGGCCGGAACGAGCAGTACTTC.

This clonotype was detected a few times. The CDR3 loop is CASSQNRGKWVETQYF. The CDR3 coding sequence is TGTGCCAGCAGCCAAAACCGGGGGAAATGGGTGGAGACCCAGTACTTC. The genes are TRBV3-1 and TRBJ2-5; possibly TRBD2 for D (6 bases). The CDR3 totals 16 residues. Germline CDR1 reads LGHDT; CDR2 reads YNNKEL (reference sequence). V was shortened by 2 bases and J by 5 bases, with 18 bases between the two germline ends.

This clonotype was seen a handful of times. V is TRBV5-1 and J is TRBJ1-1, with D possibly matching TRBD1 (6 bases). V dropped 0 bases and J dropped 0 bases, with 12 bases sitting between them. The CDR3 length is 16 residues. Germline assignment: CDR1 SGHRS and CDR2 YFSETQ. The CDR3 sequence: CASSLAQGTLNTEAFF. The CDR3 nucleotides are TGCGCCAGCAGCTTGGCGCAGGGGACTCTGAACACTGAAGCTTTCTTT.

J is TRBJ1-4 and V is TRBV4-1, with 8 positions matching TRBD1. Germline trimming cut 1 base from V and 12 bases from J; bases unmatched to any gene: 10. Germline values: CDR1 MGHRA, CDR2 YSYEKL. The CDR3 totals 15 residues. The CDR3 DNA reads TGCGCCAGCAGCCAAGGCAGGGGGCGGGAATTGGAACTGTTTTTT. Protein product: CASSQGRGRELELFF.

This clonotype was counted between two and nine times. V is TRBV27 and J is TRBJ2-1, with D possibly being TRBD1 (6 bases). The V end was cut by 4 bases, the J end by 3 bases, with 13 bases between. Germline CDR1 is MNHEY and CDR2 is SMNVEV (reference sequence). The CDR3 is 15 amino acids. DNA for the CDR3: TGTGCCAGCAGTTCTAGACAGGCGGGCTACAATGAGCAGTTCTTC. This sequence encodes CASSSRQAGYNEQFF.

The rearrangement joins TRBV7-3 to TRBJ2-3; 9 bases are a match to TRBD1. The CDR3 spans 12 residues. Germline V CDR1 and CDR2: SGHTA, FQGTGA. V lost 4 bases, J lost 10 bases, and 3 bases stayed unmatched. CDR3 sequence (DNA): TGTGCCAGCAGCTCGGGACAGGGAGCGCAGTATTTT. The encoded protein is CASSSGQGAQYF.

This clonotype was found a few times. The chain links TRBV10-1 to TRBJ2-7; a possible D gene is TRBD2 (5 bases). V gave up 2 bases and J gave up 0 bases, with 8 bases separating them. CDR3 size: 14 residues. Germline V gene data show CDR1 as WNHNN and CDR2 as SYGVQD (reference sequence). In nucleotides, the CDR3 is TGCGCCAGCAGTGAGGGAGGCAGCTCCTACGAGCAGTACTTC. This sequence encodes CASSEGGSSYEQYF.

This clonotype was seen only a few times. The chain carries TRBV7-6 and TRBJ1-5; D remains ambiguous. Germline CDR1 SGHVS, CDR2 FNYEAQ. V was pared by 5 bases and J by 2 bases, with 19 bases between. The length of the CDR3 is 17 residues. CDR3 sequence: CASSPLGGRWGNQPQHF. The CDR3 nucleotides are TGTGCCAGCAGCCCCCTGGGAGGTAGATGGGGCAATCAGCCCCAGCATTTT.

This clonotype appeared a few times. This chain connects TRBV6-1 to TRBJ2-5; 7 nucleotides match TRBD1. Germline values: CDR1 MNHNS, CDR2 SASEGT. The CDR3 contains 15 residues. V shed 6 bases, J shed 7 bases, and the junction held 14 bases outside the gene matches. CDR3 sequence reads: CASRGTDPPKGTQYF. CDR3 nucleotide sequence: TGTGCCAGCAGAGGGACAGACCCCCCTAAAGGGACCCAGTACTTC.

V gene TRBV18 combines with J gene TRBJ2-7; 9 nucleotides line up with TRBD1. This CDR3 is built from 15 residues. V shed 6 bases, J shed 1 base, and the junction held 7 bases outside the gene matches. Germline lookup yields CDR1 KGHSH and CDR2 LQKENI. The CDR3, as DNA: TGTGCCAGCTCGCAACCGGGACAGGGTTCCTACGAGCAGTACTTC. Its protein is CASSQPGQGSYEQYF.

The genes are TRBV20-1 and TRBJ1-2, with D unresolved. V lost 4 bases to trimming and J lost 3 bases, with 9 bases between them. Germline CDR1 reads DFQATT; CDR2 reads SNEGSKA (reference sequence). This CDR3 region has 12 residues. This CDR3 reads CSANPSYYGYTF. The CDR3 DNA reads TGCAGTGCTAACCCTAGCTACTATGGCTACACCTTC.

This chain joins TRBV14 and TRBJ1-2; D possibly corresponds to TRBD1 (6 bases). This CDR3 has 14 residues. Germline CDR1 reads SGHDN; CDR2 reads FVKESK. Trimming shortened V by 0 bases and J by 6 bases, and 11 bases separated the two germline ends. The CDR3 coding sequence is TGTGCCAGCAGCCAAGAACAGGGTCGCCATGGCTACACCTTC. This translates into CASSQEQGRHGYTF.

This clonotype was found a few times. V usage is TRBV7-3 and J usage is TRBJ2-3, with a tentative D call TRBD2 (5 bases). Trimming shortened V by 0 bases and J by 4 bases, and 11 bases separated the two germline ends. The CDR3 has 15 residues. CDR1 SGHTA and CDR2 FQGTGA come from the germline V gene. CDR3 region: CASSLTVLGSDTQYF. CDR3 bases: TGTGCCAGCAGCTTAACAGTACTAGGGTCAGATACGCAGTATTTT.

For this clonotype: Relative to the germline gene, one junction end is altered; a read error may explain this. This chain links TRBV20-1 with TRBJ2-4; no firm D call. This CDR3 contains 19 residues. Germline CDR1 reads DFQATT; CDR2 reads SNEGSKA (reference sequence). CDR3: CSARKPVGARRIAKNIQSF. The CDR3 nucleotides are TGCAGTGCTAGAAAACCCGTAGGAGCGAGGAGAATAGCCAAAAACATTCAGTCCTTC.

This chain joins TRBV12-3 or TRBV12-4 and TRBJ2-1; TRBD2 matches 11 bases. The junction had 14 bases not matched to a gene; V was cut back by 6 bases and J by 4 bases. The CDR3 has 18 amino acids. The CDR3 nucleotides read TGTGCCAGCAGGGATAGCGGGAGGGCTCAACATAAGTACAATGAGCAGTTCTTC. As protein: CASRDSGRAQHKYNEQFF.

Only a few counts were recorded for this clonotype. V usage is TRBV20-1 and J usage is TRBJ2-7; 10 bases agree with TRBD1. Germline V gene data show CDR1 as DFQATT and CDR2 as SNEGSKA (reference sequence). This CDR3 spans 14 amino acids. J gave up 4 bases and V 2 bases, and 5 bases lay outside the gene matches. Written as DNA, the CDR3 is TGCAGTGCTAGACCGTGGACAGGGGGTTACGAGCAGTACTTC. It yields the protein CSARPWTGGYEQYF.

This chain connects TRBV2 to TRBJ1-3, with D uncertain. Trimming took 6 bases from V and 0 from J, leaving 15 bases between them. The CDR3 is 16 residues long. Germline CDR1 is SNHLY and CDR2 is FYNNEI. The CDR3: CASSLPQASSGNTIYF. The CDR3 DNA sequence: TGTGCCAGCAGCCTTCCCCAGGCCTCCTCTGGAAACACCATATATTTT.

This clonotype came up a few times. The V gene is TRBV9, the J gene TRBJ2-7; the D is unclear. Germline values: CDR1 SGDLS, CDR2 YYNGEE. There are 15 residues in the CDR3. The V end was cut by 4 bases, the J end by 0 bases, with 14 bases between. The CDR3 DNA is TGTGCCAGCAGCCCGAGTGGGTGGGCCTCCTACGAGCAGTACTTC. As protein: CASSPSGWASYEQYF.

This clonotype was observed many times. This chain joins TRBV12-3 or TRBV12-4 and TRBJ2-7; D perhaps matches TRBD1 (5 bases). Trimming took 5 bases from V and 0 from J, leaving 11 bases between them. The CDR3 spans 14 residues. The CDR3: CASSTTGFSYEQYF. CDR3 bases: TGTGCCAGCAGTACTACAGGATTCTCCTACGAGCAGTACTTC.

J is TRBJ1-6 and V is TRBV12-3 or TRBV12-4, with D possibly TRBD1 on 6 matching bases. The CDR3 covers 14 residues. Trimming left V 3 bases short and J 9 bases short, with 12 bases between. CDR3 DNA sequence: TGTGCCAGCAGTTTCACAGGGTTGGGTTCACCCCTCCACTTT. This gives the protein CASSFTGLGSPLHF.

The V and J genes are TRBV6-4 and TRBJ2-1, with TRBD2 matching over 9 bases. This CDR3 contains 16 residues. Per the germline V gene, CDR1 is MRHNA and CDR2 is SNTAGT. V shed 0 bases, J shed 9 bases, and the junction held 9 bases outside the gene matches. CDR3 amino acids: CASSDSSGLAWTEQFF. CDR3 nucleotides: TGTGCCAGCAGTGACTCGAGTGGACTAGCGTGGACTGAGCAGTTCTTC.